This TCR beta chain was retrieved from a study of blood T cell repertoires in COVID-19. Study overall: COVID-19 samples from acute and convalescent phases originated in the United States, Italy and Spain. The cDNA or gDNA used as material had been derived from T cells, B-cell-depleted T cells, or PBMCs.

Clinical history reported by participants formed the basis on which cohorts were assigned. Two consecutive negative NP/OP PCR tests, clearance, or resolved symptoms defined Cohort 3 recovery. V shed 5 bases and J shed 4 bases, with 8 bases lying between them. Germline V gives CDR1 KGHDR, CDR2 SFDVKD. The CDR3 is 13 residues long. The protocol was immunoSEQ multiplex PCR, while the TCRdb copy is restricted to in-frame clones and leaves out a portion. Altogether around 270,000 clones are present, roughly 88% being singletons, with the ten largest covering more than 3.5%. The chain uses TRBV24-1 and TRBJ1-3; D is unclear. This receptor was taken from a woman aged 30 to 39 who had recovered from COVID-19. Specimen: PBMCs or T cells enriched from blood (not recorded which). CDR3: CATSGPGGNTIYF. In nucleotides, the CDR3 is TGTGCCACCAGTGGGCCAGGCGGAAACACCATATATTTT.